Presented here are 8 T cell receptor beta chains from one specimen sequenced in a study of blood T cell repertoires in COVID-19. Clones were read by immunoSEQ multiplex PCR, and TCRdb kept only the in-frame ones, dropping some. The profile shows about 40,000 clones, about four fifths of them singletons. The sequenced sample was peripheral blood. The receptors derive from a man at least 80 years old with active or convalescent COVID-19.

J is TRBJ2-4 and V is TRBV24-1, with TRBD1 identical over 9 bases. The CDR3 is 14 residues long. The germline CDR1 and CDR2 sequences are KGHDR and SFDVKD. The V segment lost 3 bases and the J segment 7 bases; nucleotides outside the gene matches: 3. The DNA of the CDR3 is TGTGCCACCAGTGATATCGACAGGGGGAACATTCAGTACTTC. Amino acid sequence: CATSDIDRGNIQYF.

This clone was found a few times. The V call is TRBV29-1, the J call TRBJ1-2, with 11 bases aligning to TRBD1. The CDR3 covers 14 residues. The V segment lost 4 bases and the J segment 2 bases; nucleotides outside the gene matches: 3. Germline assignment: CDR1 SQVTM and CDR2 ANQGSEA. The DNA of the CDR3 is TGCAGCGTTGCCGGACAGGGGGCCAACTATGGCTACACCTTC. This encodes CSVAGQGANYGYTF.

This clone has just one count. The chain has TRBV6-5 and TRBJ1-1, with TRBD1 as a possible D gene (5 bases). This CDR3 region has 14 residues. Germline V gene sequence: CDR1 MNHEY, CDR2 SVGAGI. Trimming pared 4 bases from V and 1 base from J, leaving 10 bases between. The chain's CDR3 is CASSFRQRNTEAFF. CDR3 DNA sequence: TGTGCCAGCAGTTTTAGACAGAGGAACACTGAAGCTTTCTTT.

V and J are TRBV18 and TRBJ2-7, with D unclear. Germline lookup yields CDR1 KGHSH and CDR2 LQKENI. The V end lost 3 bases, the J end lost 6 bases, and 12 bases lay between the germline ends. This CDR3 spans 13 amino acids. The CDR3: CASSPLPSGEQYF. In DNA, the CDR3 is TGTGCCAGCTCACCCCTCCCTTCGGGCGAGCAGTACTTC.

The chain carries TRBV11-2 and TRBJ2-7, with TRBD2 identical over 9 bases. The CDR3 is made up of 14 amino acids. Germline assignment: CDR1 SGHAT and CDR2 FQNNGV. V shed 6 bases, J shed 3 bases, and the junction held 6 bases outside the gene matches. DNA of the CDR3: TGTGCCAGCAGACCGGGACTAGCCTACTACGAGCAGTACTTC. Protein product: CASRPGLAYYEQYF.

The chain joins TRBV6-5 to TRBJ2-1; no definite D call. Trimming stripped 7 bases from V and 8 bases from J, with 12 bases between. The CDR3 is 12 amino acids. Looked up from germline, CDR1 is MNHEY and CDR2 is SVGAGI. In nucleotides, the CDR3 is TGTGCCAGCAAGGCGGAGTTGGATGAGCAGTTCTTC. Residues: CASKAELDEQFF.

This clone turned up a few times. This chain links TRBV20-1 with TRBJ2-3, with 7 positions matching TRBD2. In germline, CDR1 is DFQATT, CDR2 SNEGSKA (reference sequence). The CDR3 length is 15 residues. The V segment lost 3 bases and the J segment 1 base; nucleotides outside the gene matches: 7. The CDR3 reads CSASLPGGGTDTQYF. CDR3 nucleotides: TGCAGTGCTAGTCTCCCGGGGGGAGGCACAGATACGCAGTATTTT.

This chain joins TRBV4-3 and TRBJ2-3; TRBD2 might be the D (6 bases). CDR3 length: 15 amino acids. Trimming cost V 0 bases and J 6 bases, with 13 bases left between them. Germline-derived CDR1 and CDR2 are LGHNA and YSLEER. DNA for the CDR3: TGCGCCAGCAGCCAAGAGGGACTGCGAGGGGATACGCAGTATTTT. Translating gives CASSQEGLRGDTQYF.